Included here is one TCR beta chain sequence, with context. Its target is unknown. Indicated time point: week 47, end of study. Mutant IDH1 20-mer peptide, at 300 ug, made up each vaccine dose, with topical imiquimod. TCRdb's table, derived via immunoSEQ multiplex PCR, lists solely in-frame clones and lacks some. This table holds some 87,000 clones, 81% found once. The sample is drawn from a study of a mutant IDH1 vaccine in newly diagnosed glioma. About the research overall: Treated individuals were 62.5% male and around 40% female, averaging roughly 44 years of age.

The CDR3 has 11 residues. Germline CDR1 reads SNHLY; CDR2 reads FYNNEI. The trim removed 11 bases at V and 7 bases at J, leaving 8 bases unmatched. Sequences were derived from PBMCs, sampled from a glioma patient whose treatment included an IDH1 peptide vaccine. The TCR comes from a man aged 35 to 55 with glioma. The V gene is TRBV2, the J gene TRBJ2-7; 7 bases are shared with TRBD1. CDR3 protein: CACKGGAEQYF. CDR3 bases: TGTGCCTGTAAAGGGGGCGCAGAGCAGTACTTC.